This T cell receptor beta chain was observed in a study of blood T cell repertoires in COVID-19. Study at large: Samples came from the United States, Italy and Spain, spanning acute and convalescent COVID-19. Sample material is recorded as cDNA or gDNA derived from T cells, B-cell-depleted T cells, or PBMCs.

Per the original methods: Amplification with reference gene primers provided the estimates of nucleated cell counts. This table comes from immunoSEQ multiplex PCR, and its TCRdb copy is limited to in-frame clones, with some not included. V and J calls and clone size come straight from that table; D and trimming were deduced from the DNA. Among some 200,000 clones, over 60% were seen once, and the ten largest hold approximately 27%. The length of the CDR3 is 15 residues. Germline assignment: CDR1 SEHNR and CDR2 FQNEAQ (reference sequence). Trimming took 1 base from V and 11 from J; bases not matched to a gene: 8.

The specimen was peripheral blood. The source is a woman in her 70s with acute or convalescent COVID-19. The chain carries TRBV7-9 and TRBJ1-3, with TRBD1 identical over 10 bases. The CDR3 protein is CASSLGDRGAWSIYF. DNA of the CDR3: TGTGCCAGCAGCTTAGGGGACAGGGGCGCGTGGTCCATATATTTT.